Listed here are 14 T cell receptor beta chains from one sample, sequenced in a study of cytomegalovirus exposure and HLA in healthy donors. PCR involved 60 Vbeta and 13 Jbeta primers. Generated by immunoSEQ multiplex PCR, the TCRdb table keeps only in-frame clones and is missing some. Of roughly 93,000 clones listed, around four fifths were seen once; the top ten hold approximately 7.5%. The specimen was PBMCs. These TCRs come from a man aged 25 to 45 in good health and CMV-seronegative.

The chain links TRBV2 to TRBJ2-3, with D perhaps matching TRBD2 (6 bases). The CDR3 loop spans 16 amino acids. Trimming cost V 4 bases and J 5 bases, with 19 bases left between them. Germline lookup yields CDR1 SNHLY and CDR2 FYNNEI. The CDR3: CASSVRRSREGDTQYF. The CDR3 region has the DNA TGTGCCAGCAGTGTTAGACGCTCGCGGGAAGGAGATACGCAGTATTTT.

In DNA form, the CDR3 reads TGTGCCAGCAGCTTGGGGACATACGAGCAGTACTTC. Its protein product is CASSLGTYEQYF. The chain is built from TRBV5-4 and TRBJ2-7; perhaps TRBD1 as D (5 bases). V was shortened by 0 bases and J by 4 bases, with 5 bases between the two germline ends. The CDR3 extends over 12 amino acids. The germline CDR1 and CDR2 sequences are SGHNT and YYREEE (reference sequence).

CDR3 sequence: CASSHRDTPNTEAFF. Written as DNA, the CDR3 is TGTGCCAGCAGCCATAGAGACACCCCGAACACTGAAGCTTTCTTT. The genes are TRBV7-9 and TRBJ1-1; D unclear. Germline CDR1 and CDR2: SEHNR and FQNEAQ (reference sequence). The length of the CDR3 is 15 residues. V was trimmed by 5 bases and J by 1 base, leaving 14 bases between them.

The chain has TRBV30 and TRBJ1-1, with 7 bases matching TRBD1. Germline V gene lookup returns CDR1 GTSNPN and CDR2 SVGIG (reference sequence). The CDR3 length is 14 residues. The junction had 13 bases not matched to a gene; V was cut back by 8 bases and J by 4 bases. This CDR3 is CASDRDPLSTEAFF. DNA for the CDR3: TGTGCCAGCGACAGGGACCCCTTGAGCACTGAAGCTTTCTTT. The complete variable domain, with remaining parts taken from reference TRBV30 and TRBJ1-1, reads SQTIHQWPATLVQPVGSPLSLECTVEGTSNPNLYWYRQAAGRGLQLLFYSVGIGQISSEVPQNLSASRPQDRQFILSSKKLLLSDSGFYLCASDRDPLSTEAFFGQGTRLTVV.

The chain couples TRBV12-5 to TRBJ2-2; the D gene is possibly TRBD2 (5 bases). The CDR3 is made up of 12 amino acids. Germline CDR1 is LGHNT and CDR2 is FRNRAP. The germline V and J ends were trimmed by 4 bases and 6 bases, with 6 bases remaining between them. The CDR3: CASGSGSGELFF. As DNA, the CDR3 is TGTGCTAGTGGTTCGGGGTCCGGGGAGCTGTTTTTT. Supplemented by reference TRBV12-5 and TRBJ2-2, the full variable domain reads DARVTQTPRHKVTEMGQEVTMRCQPILGHNTVFWYRQTMMQGLELLAYFRNRAPLDDSGMPKDRFSAEMPDATLATLKIQPSEPRDSAVYFCASGSGSGELFFGEGSRLTVL.

V is TRBV7-2 and J is TRBJ1-1; D unclear. The V end lost 4 bases, the J end lost 7 bases, and 13 bases lay between the germline ends. The germline CDR1 and CDR2 sequences are SGHTA and FQGNSA. The CDR3 spans 13 residues. CDR3 sequence: CASSWTSDREAFF. As DNA, the CDR3 is TGTGCCAGCAGCTGGACTTCAGACCGTGAAGCTTTCTTT.

This chain connects TRBV27 to TRBJ2-7; 10 bases are a match to TRBD1. The V segment lost 3 bases and the J segment 2 bases; nucleotides outside the gene matches: 1. The CDR3 has 14 residues. Germline CDR1 is MNHEY and CDR2 is SMNVEV (reference sequence). CDR3 protein: CASSLGTGAYEQYF. DNA for the CDR3: TGTGCCAGCAGTTTGGGGACAGGGGCCTACGAGCAGTACTTC.

This chain joins TRBV6-1 and TRBJ2-5; D is uncertain. CDR1 and CDR2 (germline): MNHNS, SASEGT. The V gene lost 3 bases and the J gene lost 6 bases, with 11 bases spanning the gap. The CDR3 runs to 13 residues. CDR3 in amino acids: CASSDRPTKTQYF. In DNA form, the CDR3 reads TGTGCCAGCAGTGACAGGCCTACGAAGACCCAGTACTTC.

In its sample, this clone was seen a few times. This chain links TRBV4-2 with TRBJ2-7; 8 bases fit TRBD2. Germline trimming cut 0 bases from V and 2 bases from J; bases unmatched to any gene: 3. Per the germline V gene, CDR1 is LGHNA and CDR2 is YNFKEQ. This CDR3 has 15 amino acids. The CDR3 protein is CASSQEAGEAYEQYF. The CDR3, as DNA: TGTGCCAGCAGCCAAGAAGCGGGAGAAGCCTACGAGCAGTACTTC.

This clone showed up just a few times. One end of the junction fails to match germline, which may point to a read error. V and J are TRBV7-9 and TRBJ2-5; D is uncertain. Germline CDR1 and CDR2: SEHNR and FQNEAQ (reference sequence). The CDR3 runs 12 residues. CDR3 region: CSSSSYQETQYF. DNA of the CDR3: TGTTCCAGCAGCTCCTACCAAGAGACCCAGTACTTC.

The V and J genes are TRBV11-2 and TRBJ2-1, with TRBD1 matching over 7 bases. V lost 6 bases to trimming and J lost 4 bases; unmatched junction nucleotides: 9. Germline CDR1 SGHAT, CDR2 FQNNGV. The length of the CDR3 is 15 residues. For the CDR3, the DNA is TGTGCCAGCAGGACGACAGGGCGGATTTACAATGAGCAGTTCTTC. Translated, it gives CASRTTGRIYNEQFF.

The gene calls are TRBV13 and TRBJ2-1, with a tentative D call TRBD2 (5 bases). Germline-derived CDR1 and CDR2 are PRHDT and FYEKMQ (reference sequence). The CDR3 has 15 amino acids. V was cut by 1 base and J by 5 bases, with 12 bases left in between. Written as DNA, the CDR3 is TGTGCCAGCAGCTTAGAACGGGGTACGAACAATGAGCAGTTCTTC. This codes for CASSLERGTNNEQFF.

V is TRBV18 and J is TRBJ2-5; D might be TRBD1 (5 bases). V lost 3 bases and J lost 1, with 9 bases in between. The germline V gene encodes CDR1 KGHSH and CDR2 LQKENI. This CDR3 is 14 amino acids long. CDR3 sequence: CASSPLDSQETQYF. CDR3 DNA: TGTGCCAGCTCACCCCTAGACAGCCAAGAGACCCAGTACTTC.

The V call is TRBV5-5, the J call TRBJ2-7; no clear D. V lost 0 bases, J lost 1 base, and 5 bases lay in between. Per the germline V gene, CDR1 is SGHKS and CDR2 is YYEKEE (reference sequence). There are 13 residues in the CDR3. CDR3 nucleotide sequence: TGTGCCAGCAGCTTGGTATCGTCCTACGAGCAGTACTTC. Protein product: CASSLVSSYEQYF.